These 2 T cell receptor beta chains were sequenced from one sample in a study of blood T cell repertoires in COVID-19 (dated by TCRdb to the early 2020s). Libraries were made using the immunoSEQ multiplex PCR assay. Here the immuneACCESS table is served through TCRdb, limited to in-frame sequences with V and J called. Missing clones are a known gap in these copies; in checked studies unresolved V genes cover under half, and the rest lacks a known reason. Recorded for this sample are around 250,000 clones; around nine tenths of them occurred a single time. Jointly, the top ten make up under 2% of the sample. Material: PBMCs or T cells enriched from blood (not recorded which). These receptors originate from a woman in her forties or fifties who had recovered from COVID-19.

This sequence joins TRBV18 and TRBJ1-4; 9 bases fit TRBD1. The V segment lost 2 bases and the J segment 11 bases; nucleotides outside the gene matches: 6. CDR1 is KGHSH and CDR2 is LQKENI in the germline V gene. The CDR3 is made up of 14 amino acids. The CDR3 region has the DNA TGTGCCAGCTCACCAGGTGGGACAGGGAACAAACTGTTTTTT. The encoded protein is CASSPGGTGNKLFF.

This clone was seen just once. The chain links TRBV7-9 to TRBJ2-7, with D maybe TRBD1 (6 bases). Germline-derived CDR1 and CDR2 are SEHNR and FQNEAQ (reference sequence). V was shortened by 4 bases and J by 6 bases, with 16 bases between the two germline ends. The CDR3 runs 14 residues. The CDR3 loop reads CASSSVQGKGEQYF. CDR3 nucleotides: TGTGCCAGCAGCTCCGTCCAGGGGAAAGGCGAGCAGTACTTC.